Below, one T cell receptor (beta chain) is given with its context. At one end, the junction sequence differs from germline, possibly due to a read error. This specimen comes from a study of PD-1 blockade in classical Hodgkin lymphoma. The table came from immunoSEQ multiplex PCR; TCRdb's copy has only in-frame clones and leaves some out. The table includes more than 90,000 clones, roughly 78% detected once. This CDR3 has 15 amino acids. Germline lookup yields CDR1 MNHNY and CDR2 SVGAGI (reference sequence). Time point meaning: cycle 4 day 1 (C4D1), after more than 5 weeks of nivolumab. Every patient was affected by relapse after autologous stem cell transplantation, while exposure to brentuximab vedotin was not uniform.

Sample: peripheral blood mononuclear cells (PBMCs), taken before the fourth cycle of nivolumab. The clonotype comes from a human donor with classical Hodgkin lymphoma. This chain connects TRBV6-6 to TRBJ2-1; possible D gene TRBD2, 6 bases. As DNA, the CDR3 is TGTGCCAGCATTTACTGGCGTGGGGGGTACAATGAGCAGTTCTTC. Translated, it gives CASIYWRGGYNEQFF.